This T cell receptor beta chain was captured by sequencing in a study of blood T cells in healthy people across ages. Using a J-beta primer mix together with a sample-barcoded 5' primer, a second PCR was run for about 6 to 11 cycles. From the 5' RACE reads, TCRdb called clonotypes with MiXCR, one entry per CDR3 protein. The repertoire includes around 780,000 distinct CDR3 sequences, more than 50% of them detected once, and around 25% sits in the top ten. The CDR3 covers 11 residues. V was shortened by 3 bases and J by 9 bases, with 8 bases between the two germline ends. Germline CDR1 LGHDT, CDR2 YNNKEL (reference sequence).

The sample consisted of blood. The rearrangement joins TRBV3-1 to TRBJ1-1; D is ambiguous. This clonotype originated in a middle-aged man in good health. Here the CDR3 reads CASSHYQKAFF. For the CDR3, the DNA is TGTGCCAGCAGCCATTATCAAAAAGCTTTCTTT.